This T cell receptor (beta chain) originates from a study of cytomegalovirus exposure and HLA in healthy donors. With 60 Vbeta and 13 Jbeta primers, the PCR was carried out. Here immunoSEQ multiplex PCR was the method, and the copy in TCRdb shows in-frame clones only, minus some. This sample has under 140,000 clones, with around 85% found just once. Germline-derived CDR1 and CDR2 are SGHTS and YDEGEE. The CDR3 is 15 amino acids. J was trimmed by 4 bases and V by 0 bases; bases with no gene match: 4. The sample taken for sequencing was PBMCs. V usage is TRBV5-8 and J usage is TRBJ1-5; 7 bases line up with TRBD1. The clonotype comes from a man aged 35 to 55 in good health and CMV-seronegative. The CDR3 sequence is CASSLGQGRNQPQHF. DNA of the CDR3: TGTGCCAGCAGCTTGGGACAGGGCCGTAATCAGCCCCAGCATTTT.